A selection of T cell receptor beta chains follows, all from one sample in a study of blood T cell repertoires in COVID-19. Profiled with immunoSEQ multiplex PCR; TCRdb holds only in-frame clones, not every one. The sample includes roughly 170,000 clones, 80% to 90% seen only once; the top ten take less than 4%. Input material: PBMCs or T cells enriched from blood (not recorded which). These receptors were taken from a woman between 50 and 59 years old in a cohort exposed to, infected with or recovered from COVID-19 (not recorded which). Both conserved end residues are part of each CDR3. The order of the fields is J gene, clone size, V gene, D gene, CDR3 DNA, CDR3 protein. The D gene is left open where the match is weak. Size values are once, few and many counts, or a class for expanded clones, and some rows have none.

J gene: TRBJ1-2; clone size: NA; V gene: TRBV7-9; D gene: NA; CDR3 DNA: TGTGCCAGCAGCCCATATACAGGGTTCTATGGCTACACCTTC; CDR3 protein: CASSPYTGFYGYTF
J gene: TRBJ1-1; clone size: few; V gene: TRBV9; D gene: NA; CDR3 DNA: TGTGCCAGCAGCGTAGGTACCAGGAACACTGAAGCTTTCTTT; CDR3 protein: CASSVGTRNTEAFF
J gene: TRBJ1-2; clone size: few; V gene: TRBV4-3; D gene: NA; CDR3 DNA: TGCGCCAGCAGCCAAGATATTTCCTATGGCTACACCTTC; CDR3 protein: CASSQDISYGYTF
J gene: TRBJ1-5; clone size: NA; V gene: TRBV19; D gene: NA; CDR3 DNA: TGTGCCAGTAGTATGGGGCAGGATTATCAGCCCCAGCATTTT; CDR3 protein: CASSMGQDYQPQHF
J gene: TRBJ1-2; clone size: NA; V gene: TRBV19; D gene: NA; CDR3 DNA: TGTGCCAGTAGTATAGGTGGGAACCGGGGGAACTATGGCTACACCTTC; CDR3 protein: CASSIGGNRGNYGYTF
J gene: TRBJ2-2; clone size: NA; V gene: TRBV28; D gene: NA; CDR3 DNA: TGTGCCAGCAGACCCACCGGAGCCGGGGAGCTGTTTTTT; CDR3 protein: CASRPTGAGELFF
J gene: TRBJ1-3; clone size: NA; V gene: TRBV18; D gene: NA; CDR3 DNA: TGTGCCAGCTCACCATTCCCGACAGACTCTGGAAACACCATATATTTT; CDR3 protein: CASSPFPTDSGNTIYF
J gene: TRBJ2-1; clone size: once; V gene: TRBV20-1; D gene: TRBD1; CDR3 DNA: TGCAGTGCTAGATCTGACAGGGGCGTGTTCTTC; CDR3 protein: CSARSDRGVFF
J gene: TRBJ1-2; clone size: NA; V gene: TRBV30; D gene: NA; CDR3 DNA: TGTGCCTGGAGTGAAGACAGATTGAACTATGGCTACACCTTC; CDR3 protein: CAWSEDRLNYGYTF
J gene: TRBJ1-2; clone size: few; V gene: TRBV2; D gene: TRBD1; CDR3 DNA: TGTGCCAGCAGTGAAGAGTCCGGACAGGGTATTGGTGGCTACACCTTC; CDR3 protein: CASSEESGQGIGGYTF
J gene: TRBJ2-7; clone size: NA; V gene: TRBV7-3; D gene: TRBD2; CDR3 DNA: TGTGCCAGCAGCTCGCCATCTAGCGGGAGTAACCACGAGCAGTACTTC; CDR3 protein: CASSSPSSGSNHEQYF
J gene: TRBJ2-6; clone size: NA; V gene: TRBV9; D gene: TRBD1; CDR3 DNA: TGTGCCAGCAGCGTAGAGGTCCTGGGAAGGGACAGGAGTAGCTCTGGGGCCAACGTCCTGACTTTC; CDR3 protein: CASSVEVLGRDRSSSGANVLTF
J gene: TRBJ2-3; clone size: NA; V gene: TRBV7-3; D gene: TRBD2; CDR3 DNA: TGTGCCAGCAGCTTAAGGGGAAAGACTAGCGGGAGGCCTCCCGGGGGAGATACGCAGTATTTT; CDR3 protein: CASSLRGKTSGRPPGGDTQYF
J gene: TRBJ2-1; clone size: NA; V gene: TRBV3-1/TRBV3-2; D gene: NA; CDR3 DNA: TGTGCCAGCAGCCGGACACCTGATAGCTCCTACAATGAGCAGTTCTTC; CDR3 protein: CASSRTPDSSYNEQFF
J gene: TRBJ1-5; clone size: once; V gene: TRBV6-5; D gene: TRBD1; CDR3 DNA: TGTGCCAGCAGCGATAGTGGGACAGGGGATCAGCCCCAGCATTTT; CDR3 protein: CASSDSGTGDQPQHF
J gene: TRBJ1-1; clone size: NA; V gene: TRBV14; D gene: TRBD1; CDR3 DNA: TGTGCCAGCAGCCAAGAACAGGGGGCAACTGAAGCTTTCTTT; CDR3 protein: CASSQEQGATEAFF
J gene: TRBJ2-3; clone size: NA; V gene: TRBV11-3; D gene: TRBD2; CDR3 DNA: TGTGCCAGCAGCTTTGCGGGGGGGAGCACAGATACGCAGTATTTT; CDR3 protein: CASSFAGGSTDTQYF
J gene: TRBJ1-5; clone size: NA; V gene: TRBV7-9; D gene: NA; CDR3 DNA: TGTGCCAGCAGCCACACTAATCTGCCCCAGCATTTT; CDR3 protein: CASSHTNLPQHF
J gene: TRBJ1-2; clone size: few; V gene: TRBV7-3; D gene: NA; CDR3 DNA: TGTGCCAGCAGCTCCGGACAGCCGGGGGGATATGGCTACACCTTC; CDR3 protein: CASSSGQPGGYGYTF
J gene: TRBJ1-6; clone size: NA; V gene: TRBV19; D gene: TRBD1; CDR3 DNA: TGTGCCAGTACCCCCGTCGGGACAGAGAATTCACCCCTCCACTTT; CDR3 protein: CASTPVGTENSPLHF
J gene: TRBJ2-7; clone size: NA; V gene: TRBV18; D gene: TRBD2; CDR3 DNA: TGTGCCAGCTCACCACCGGCCGGGACTAGCGGGAGTTACGAGCAGTACTTC; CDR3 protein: CASSPPAGTSGSYEQYF
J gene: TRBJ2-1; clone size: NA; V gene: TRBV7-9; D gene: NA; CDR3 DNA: TGTGCCAGCAGCCCCCCTAGCAATGAGCAGTTCTTC; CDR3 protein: CASSPPSNEQFF
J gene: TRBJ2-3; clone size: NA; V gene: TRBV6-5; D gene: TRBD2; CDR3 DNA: TGTGCCACCCGGACTAGCGGGAGTGATACGCAGTATTTT; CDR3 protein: CATRTSGSDTQYF
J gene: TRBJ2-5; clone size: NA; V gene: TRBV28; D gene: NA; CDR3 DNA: TGTGCCAGCAGTCCTCCAGGGTCGACGTACCAAGAGACCCAGTACTTC; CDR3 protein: CASSPPGSTYQETQYF
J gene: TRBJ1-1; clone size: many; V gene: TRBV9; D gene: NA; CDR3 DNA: TGTGCCAGCAGCGTAGTGGGGGGGATGAACACTGAAGCTTTCTTT; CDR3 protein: CASSVVGGMNTEAFF
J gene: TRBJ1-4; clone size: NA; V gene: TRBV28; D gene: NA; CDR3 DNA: TGTGCTACCAGTGCGGGTGCAACTAATGAAAAACTGTTTTTT; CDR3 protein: CATSAGATNEKLFF
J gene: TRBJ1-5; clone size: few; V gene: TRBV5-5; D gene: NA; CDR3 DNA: TGTGCCAGCAGCTTGGAAAGGCAGGGTACTCAGCCCCAGCATTTT; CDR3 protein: CASSLERQGTQPQHF
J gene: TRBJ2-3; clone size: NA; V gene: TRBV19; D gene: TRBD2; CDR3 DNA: TGTGCCAGTAGTACCTGGAAGACTAGCGGTAGCACAGATACGCAGTATTTT; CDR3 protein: CASSTWKTSGSTDTQYF
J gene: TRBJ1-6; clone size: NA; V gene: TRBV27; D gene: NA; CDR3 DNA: TGTGCCACCCGGCGGGGGGTACAAGTTCGAAATTCACCCCTCCACTTT; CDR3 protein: CATRRGVQVRNSPLHF
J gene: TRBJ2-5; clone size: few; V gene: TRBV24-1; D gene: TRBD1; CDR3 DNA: TGTGCCACCAGTGTCGGCACAGGGGTGGTAGAGACCCAGTACTTC; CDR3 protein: CATSVGTGVVETQYF
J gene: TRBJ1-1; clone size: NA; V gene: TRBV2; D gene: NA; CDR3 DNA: TGTGCCAGCAGATACAACAGGGAATCTGAAGCTTTCTTT; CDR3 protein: CASRYNRESEAFF
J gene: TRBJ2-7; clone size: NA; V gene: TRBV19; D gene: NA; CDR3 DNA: TGTGCCAGTAGAGGGCAGAGGGACGAGCAGTACTTC; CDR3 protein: CASRGQRDEQYF
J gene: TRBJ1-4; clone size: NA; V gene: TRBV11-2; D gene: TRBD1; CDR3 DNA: TGTGCCAGCAGCTCGGACAGGGTTCTATTGGAAAAACTGTTTTTT; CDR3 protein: CASSSDRVLLEKLFF
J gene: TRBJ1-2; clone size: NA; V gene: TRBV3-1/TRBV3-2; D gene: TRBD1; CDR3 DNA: TGTGCCAGCAGCCATGAGGGGGCGGATGGCTACACCTTC; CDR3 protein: CASSHEGADGYTF
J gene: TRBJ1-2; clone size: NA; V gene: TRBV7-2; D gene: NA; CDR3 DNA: TGTGCCAGCAGCTTAGCTCCAGGGACTAACTATGGCTACACCTTC; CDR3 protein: CASSLAPGTNYGYTF
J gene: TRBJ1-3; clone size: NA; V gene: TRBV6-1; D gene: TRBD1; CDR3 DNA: TGTGCCAGCAGTGAACCTCACAGGGGAACTGGAAACACCATATATTTT; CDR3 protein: CASSEPHRGTGNTIYF
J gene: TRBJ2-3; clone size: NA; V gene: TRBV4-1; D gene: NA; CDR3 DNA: TGCGCCAGCAGCCAAGGTAGTATGGGCCTCACAGATACGCAGTATTTT; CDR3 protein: CASSQGSMGLTDTQYF
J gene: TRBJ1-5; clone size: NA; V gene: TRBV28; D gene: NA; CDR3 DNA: TGTGCCAGCAGTTCGGTAATAGGCAATCAGCCCCAGCATTTT; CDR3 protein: CASSSVIGNQPQHF
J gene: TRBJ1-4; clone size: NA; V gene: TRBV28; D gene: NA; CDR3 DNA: TGTGCCAGCAGCGCAGGGAATACTAATGAAAAACTGTTTTTT; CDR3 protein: CASSAGNTNEKLFF